Below are 27 T cell receptor beta chains sequenced from a single sample in a study of cytomegalovirus exposure and HLA in healthy donors. The primer mix had 60 Vbeta and 13 Jbeta primers. TCRdb keeps only in-frame clones here, not all; method: immunoSEQ multiplex PCR. The table includes roughly 100,000 clones, 70% to 80% detected once. The specimen was PBMCs. These receptors all stem from a boy younger than 18 in good health and CMV-seronegative.

The rearrangement joins TRBV5-1 to TRBJ2-2, with TRBD2 identical over 9 bases. The CDR3 totals 16 residues. Germline V gives CDR1 SGHRS, CDR2 YFSETQ. V shed 2 bases and J 7 bases; nucleotides not matched to a gene: 9. This chain's CDR3 is CASSLNGGRAIGELFF. The CDR3 DNA follows: TGCGCCAGCAGCTTAAACGGCGGGAGGGCCATCGGGGAGCTGTTTTTT.

This chain connects TRBV7-9 to TRBJ1-4; D gene unclear. V lost 5 bases to trimming and J lost 0 bases, with 10 bases between them. CDR3 length: 15 amino acids. The V gene's germline CDR1 is SEHNR and CDR2 FQNEAQ (reference sequence). The CDR3 DNA is TGTGCCAGCAGCCGCCACATTGCAACTAATGAAAAACTGTTTTTT. Translating gives CASSRHIATNEKLFF.

This chain connects TRBV5-4 to TRBJ1-5; D remains ambiguous. V dropped 4 bases and J dropped 13 bases, with 15 bases sitting between them. The V gene's germline CDR1 is SGHNT and CDR2 YYREEE (reference sequence). This CDR3 spans 12 amino acids. The DNA of the CDR3 is TGTGCCAGCAGCCCGCGGTGGCCTTATCAGCATTTT. Its translation is CASSPRWPYQHF.

V is TRBV5-1 and J is TRBJ2-7; 8 nucleotides line up with TRBD1. V gave up 1 base and J gave up 5 bases; unmatched junction bases: 5. The CDR3 has 14 residues. Per germline, CDR1 SGHRS and CDR2 YFSETQ. The DNA of the CDR3 is TGCGCCAGCAGCTTGTTACAGGGGGAGGACGAGCAGTACTTC. Its protein product is CASSLLQGEDEQYF.

The chain employs TRBV6-5 and TRBJ2-4, with 7 bases that match TRBD2. The CDR3 has 14 residues. V lost 2 bases to trimming and J lost 9 bases; unmatched junction nucleotides: 7. Germline V CDR1 and CDR2: MNHEY, SVGAGI. This CDR3 reads CASSYGLGDGIQYF. CDR3 DNA sequence: TGTGCCAGCAGTTACGGACTAGGGGACGGCATTCAGTACTTC.

The V and J genes are TRBV28 and TRBJ2-3; D may be TRBD2 (5 bases). Between the trimmed V and J ends, which lost 6 bases and 7 bases, there was a span of 11 bases. The germline V gene has CDR1 MDHEN and CDR2 SYDVKM. This CDR3 region has 12 residues. CDR3 loop: CASSRRDNTQYF. The CDR3 region has the DNA TGTGCCAGCAGCCGCCGGGATAATACGCAGTATTTT.

The chain couples TRBV5-1 to TRBJ1-2; possible D gene TRBD1, 6 bases. Trimming removed 0 bases from V and 4 bases from J, with 10 bases in between. CDR3 length: 14 residues. Germline CDR1 is SGHRS and CDR2 is YFSETQ. CDR3 DNA: TGCGCCAGCAGCTTGGTCGGGGACACCTATGGCTACACCTTC. Its protein is CASSLVGDTYGYTF.

The chain carries TRBV30 and TRBJ2-3; D not certain. V was shortened by 4 bases and J by 5 bases, with 10 bases between the two germline ends. The CDR3 length is 12 residues. Germline loops: CDR1 GTSNPN, CDR2 SVGIG (reference sequence). The CDR3 here is CAWKFIEDTQYF. CDR3 DNA: TGTGCCTGGAAATTTATAGAAGATACGCAGTATTTT.

A few counts support this clone. The CDR3: CASSVGSGAYNEQFF. CDR3 in DNA: TGTGCCAGCAGCGTGGGGAGCGGTGCCTACAATGAGCAGTTCTTC. This chain joins TRBV9 and TRBJ2-1; TRBD2 is a possible D gene (5 bases). V lost 2 bases and J lost 2, with 11 bases in between. The germline V gene has CDR1 SGDLS and CDR2 YYNGEE. The CDR3 sequence is 15 residues long. The variable domain in full, with the rest retrieved from reference TRBV9 and TRBJ2-1, is DSGVTQTPKHLITATGQRVTLRCSPRSGDLSVYWYQQSLDQGLQFLIQYYNGEERAKGNILERFSAQQFPDLHSELNLSSLELGDSALYFCASSVGSGAYNEQFFGPGTRLTVL.

This chain links TRBV28 with TRBJ2-7; possible D gene TRBD1, 6 bases. The CDR3 has 13 residues. The germline gives CDR1 MDHEN, CDR2 SYDVKM. Trimming removed 6 bases at V and 0 bases at J, with 9 bases between. The CDR3 is CASSLQGSYEQYF. In DNA form, the CDR3 reads TGTGCCAGCAGCCTACAGGGCTCCTACGAGCAGTACTTC. The full variable domain, completed using reference TRBV28 and TRBJ2-7, is DVKVTQSSRYLVKRTGEKVFLECVQDMDHENMFWYRQDPGLGLRLIYFSYDVKMKEKGDIPEGYSVSREKKERFSLILESASTNQTSMYLCASSLQGSYEQYFGPGTRLTVT.

The CDR3 spells CASFDTGGYGYTF. In DNA, the CDR3 is TGTGCCAGCTTCGATACAGGGGGCTATGGCTACACCTTC. The chain carries TRBV18 and TRBJ1-2, with TRBD1 matching over 8 bases. This CDR3 has 13 amino acids. Germline V lookup: CDR1 KGHSH, CDR2 LQKENI. V shed 7 bases, J shed 4 bases, and the junction held 5 bases outside the gene matches. The complete variable domain, with remaining parts taken from reference TRBV18 and TRBJ1-2, reads NAGVMQNPRHLVRRRGQEARLRCSPMKGHSHVYWYRQLPEEGLKFMVYLQKENIIDESGMPKERFSAEFPKEGPSILRIQQVVRGDSAAYFCASFDTGGYGYTFGSGTRLTVV.

The chain has TRBV10-3 and TRBJ2-7; 11 positions match TRBD2. V shed 10 bases and J 5 bases; nucleotides not matched to a gene: 16. This CDR3 is 16 amino acids long. CDR1 is ENHRY, CDR2 SYGVKD, per germline. Here the CDR3 DNA reads TGTGCCACACAGTCTTTTAGCGGGAGGGAGTTGGACGAGCAGTACTTC. Translated, it gives CATQSFSGRELDEQYF.

The chain has TRBV5-6 and TRBJ1-4; possibly TRBD1 for D (5 bases). This CDR3 has 15 residues. V lost 3 bases to trimming and J lost 3 bases, with 12 bases between them. Germline V gene data show CDR1 as SGHDT and CDR2 as YYEEEE. The CDR3 coding sequence is TGTGCCAGCAGCTCGCAGGGATGGGCTAATGAAAAACTGTTTTTT. This sequence encodes CASSSQGWANEKLFF.

The V gene is TRBV27, the J gene TRBJ2-7; a possible D gene is TRBD2 (6 bases). The V end was cut by 1 base, the J end by 2 bases, with 9 bases between. This CDR3 spans 14 amino acids. Germline loops: CDR1 MNHEY, CDR2 SMNVEV (reference sequence). The CDR3 nucleotides read TGTGCCAGCAGTTTATTTCCGGGGGCCTACGAGCAGTACTTC. Translated: CASSLFPGAYEQYF.

This clone has more than one count but fewer than ten. The chain employs TRBV11-2 and TRBJ2-7; weak D call: TRBD1 (5 bases). This CDR3 is built from 14 residues. The germline CDR1 and CDR2 sequences are SGHAT and FQNNGV. Trimming removed 1 base from V and 2 bases from J, with 9 bases in between. CDR3 protein: CASSLVGPTYEQYF. The CDR3 coding sequence is TGTGCCAGCAGCTTAGTGGGGCCCACCTACGAGCAGTACTTC.

The chain is built from TRBV6-5 and TRBJ1-1; 10 bases are a match to TRBD1. There are 15 residues in the CDR3. Germline V lookup: CDR1 MNHEY, CDR2 SVGAGI. J lost 5 bases, V lost 8 bases, and 11 bases had no gene match. This CDR3 reads CASSIKTGGYTEAFF. The CDR3 DNA reads TGTGCCAGCTCAATCAAGACAGGGGGCTATACTGAAGCTTTCTTT.

As for this clone: Because it lacks the conserved phenylalanine or tryptophan at the end, this CDR3 is likely a read error. It is unclear where the CDR3 begins or ends on the DNA, so no DNA is shown, and the CDR3 is as TCRdb lists it. The rearrangement links TRBV7-8 to TRBJ1-1; the table's D call, TRBD1, has no DNA check behind it. The germline CDR1 and CDR2 sequences are SGHVS and FQNEAQ. Inclusive of both ends, the CDR3 amounts to 14 amino acids. The CDR3 loop reads CASSETRGNTEALV.

This chain connects TRBV28 to TRBJ1-1, with D possibly TRBD1 on 5 matching bases. Trimming took off 3 bases at V and 3 bases at J, with 17 bases between the two ends. There are 16 residues in the CDR3. Germline V lookup: CDR1 MDHEN, CDR2 SYDVKM. The CDR3 protein is CASSFNPWRGDTEAFF. The CDR3 DNA sequence: TGTGCCAGCAGTTTTAACCCCTGGAGGGGAGACACTGAAGCTTTCTTT.

This chain connects TRBV7-8 to TRBJ2-5; 10 bases agree with TRBD2. Germline values: CDR1 SGHVS, CDR2 FQNEAQ. The CDR3 extends over 16 amino acids. V shed 2 bases and J 1 base; nucleotides not matched to a gene: 4. In DNA, the CDR3 is TGTGCCAGCAGCTTAAGGACTAGCGGAACCCAAGAGACCCAGTACTTC. It encodes CASSLRTSGTQETQYF.

The chain has TRBV27 and TRBJ2-7, with a tentative D call TRBD1 (5 bases). From germline, CDR1 is MNHEY and CDR2 SMNVEV (reference sequence). The CDR3 runs 12 residues. V lost 3 bases, J lost 7 bases, and 10 bases lay in between. The CDR3 DNA follows: TGTGCCAGCAGTTTTGGGTCAGGGGAGCAGTACTTC. Its translation: CASSFGSGEQYF.

The chain couples TRBV7-9 to TRBJ2-1; D is uncertain. Germline CDR1 reads SEHNR; CDR2 reads FQNEAQ (reference sequence). This CDR3 contains 16 residues. V was clipped by 2 bases and J by 0 bases, with 11 bases between them. CDR3: CASSLTPSSSYNEQFF. In DNA, the CDR3 is TGTGCCAGCAGCTTAACCCCGAGTAGCTCCTACAATGAGCAGTTCTTC.

CDR3 residues: CASSSGRRGNIGGNEKLFF. In nucleotides, the CDR3 is TGTGCCAGCAGCTCGGGCAGGCGGGGGAATATCGGCGGGAATGAAAAACTGTTTTTT. V and J are TRBV2 and TRBJ1-4; a possible D gene is TRBD1 (5 bases). V was cut by 6 bases and J by 5 bases, with 28 bases left in between. The length of the CDR3 is 19 residues. Germline V lookup: CDR1 SNHLY, CDR2 FYNNEI.

The J gene is TRBJ1-2, the V gene TRBV28; D is possibly TRBD1 (5 bases). V was pared by 1 base and J by 2 bases, with 11 bases between. This CDR3 has 15 residues. CDR1 and CDR2 (germline): MDHEN, SYDVKM. In nucleotides, the CDR3 is TGTGCCAGCAGTTTATTGACACCAGGGAACTATGGCTACACCTTC. This sequence encodes CASSLLTPGNYGYTF.

The V and J genes are TRBV6-4 and TRBJ2-1; maybe TRBD2 (6 bases). V shed 4 bases and J shed 4 bases, with 14 bases lying between them. Germline V gives CDR1 MRHNA, CDR2 SNTAGT. CDR3 length: 15 amino acids. DNA of the CDR3: TGTGCCAGCAGTGCGGGCCCGGGAGAATACAATGAGCAGTTCTTC. This gives the protein CASSAGPGEYNEQFF.

This clone was seen more than once but under ten times. The chain links TRBV5-6 to TRBJ1-5, with D maybe TRBD1 (5 bases). Germline CDR1 reads SGHDT; CDR2 reads YYEEEE. V was clipped by 3 bases and J by 0 bases, with 10 bases between them. The CDR3 is 15 amino acids. Here the CDR3 DNA reads TGTGCCAGCAGCTCTACAGGTTATAGCAATCAGCCCCAGCATTTT. It is translated as CASSSTGYSNQPQHF.

This clone has a handful of counts. The chain links TRBV15 to TRBJ1-2; no clear D. The CDR3 runs 13 residues. The V and J ends lost 3 bases and 3 bases respectively, with 8 bases between them. Germline CDR1 is LNHNV and CDR2 is YYDKDF (reference sequence). The DNA of the CDR3 is TGTGCCACCAGCAGTGGGAGTCACTATGGCTACACCTTC. Its protein is CATSSGSHYGYTF.

The rearrangement links TRBV7-3 to TRBJ2-7; 11 bases match TRBD2. The germline gives CDR1 SGHTA, CDR2 FQGTGA. The CDR3 consists of 14 residues. The V gene end was trimmed by 5 bases and the J gene end by 0 bases; junction bases not matched to a gene: 0. The CDR3 DNA sequence: TGTGCCAGCAGCACTAGCGGGGGCTCCTACGAGCAGTACTTC. Translated, it gives CASSTSGGSYEQYF.